A single sample is the source of the 31 T cell receptor beta chains below, sequenced in a study of cytomegalovirus exposure and HLA in healthy donors. Amplification used 60 Vbeta primers and 13 Jbeta primers. Here immunoSEQ multiplex PCR was the method, and the copy in TCRdb shows in-frame clones only, minus some. The data hold about 89,000 clones, with 60% to 65% observed a single time. Specimen: PBMCs. These receptors were obtained from a human donor in good health.

The chain uses TRBV15 and TRBJ1-6; 8 bases agree with TRBD1. Germline lookup yields CDR1 LNHNV and CDR2 YYDKDF (reference sequence). Unmatched junction bases numbered 7, after V lost 2 bases and J lost 10 bases. The CDR3 consists of 15 residues. In nucleotides, the CDR3 is TGTGCCACCAGCAGAAGGGCAGGGGGCCAGTCACCCCTCCACTTT. This sequence encodes CATSRRAGGQSPLHF.

The rearrangement joins TRBV5-1 to TRBJ1-2, with unresolved D. Per the germline V gene, CDR1 is SGHRS and CDR2 is YFSETQ. The germline V and J ends were trimmed by 0 bases and 6 bases, with 9 bases remaining between them. This CDR3 spans 13 amino acids. The DNA for the CDR3 is TGCGCCAGCAGCTTGGCCGCAGGCGATGGCTACACCTTC. This translates into CASSLAAGDGYTF. The variable domain in full, with the rest retrieved from reference TRBV5-1 and TRBJ1-2, is KAGVTQTPRYLIKTRGQQVTLSCSPISGHRSVSWYQQTPGQGLQFLFEYFSETQRNKGNFPGRFSGRQFSNSRSEMNVSTLELGDSALYLCASSLAAGDGYTFGSGTRLTVV.

This clone was seen a few times. The chain's CDR3 is CASSTNREETQYF. The CDR3 coding sequence is TGTGCCAGCAGCACAAACAGGGAAGAGACCCAGTACTTC. The V gene is TRBV7-3, the J gene TRBJ2-5; a possible D gene is TRBD1 (6 bases). The CDR3 runs 13 residues. The V end lost 5 bases, the J end lost 3 bases, and 10 bases lay between the germline ends. CDR1 SGHTA and CDR2 FQGTGA come from the germline V gene. The full variable domain, its missing parts supplied by reference TRBV7-3 and TRBJ2-5, is GAGVSQTPSNKVTEKGKYVELRCDPISGHTALYWYRQSLGQGPEFLIYFQGTGAADDSGLPNDRFFAVRPEGSVSTLKIQRTERGDSAVYLCASSTNREETQYFGPGTRLLVL.

CDR3 sequence: CASSLASRGSTDTQYF. CDR3 bases: TGTGCCAGCAGCTTGGCCTCGAGGGGGTCCACAGATACGCAGTATTTT. The chain recombines TRBV5-4 with TRBJ2-3; D possibly corresponds to TRBD1 (6 bases). CDR1 is SGHNT, CDR2 YYREEE, per germline (reference sequence). Trimming pared 0 bases from V and 2 bases from J, leaving 13 bases between. The CDR3 spans 16 residues.

CDR3 amino acids: CASSPSVGAGGRELFF. The DNA for the CDR3 is TGCGCCAGCAGCCCGAGTGTCGGGGCGGGGGGGCGGGAGCTGTTTTTT. The V gene is TRBV4-3, the J gene TRBJ2-2; 9 bases align to TRBD2. Germline V gene sequence: CDR1 LGHNA, CDR2 YSLEER. With V trimmed by 4 bases and J by 9 bases, 12 bases remained unmatched. This CDR3 is 16 amino acids long.

This chain links TRBV7-8 with TRBJ2-2; weak D call: TRBD1 (5 bases). V lost 5 bases and J 9 bases, leaving 28 bases between the germline ends. Germline CDR1 and CDR2: SGHVS and FQNEAQ. This CDR3 has 18 amino acids. This CDR3 reads CASSADRGASSAARELFF. For the CDR3, the DNA is TGTGCCAGCAGCGCGGATAGGGGTGCCAGCAGCGCCGCCAGGGAGCTGTTTTTT.

The table lists this clone with a few counts. V usage is TRBV4-3 and J usage is TRBJ2-5, with a weak D call TRBD2 (6 bases). Germline-derived CDR1 and CDR2 are LGHNA and YSLEER. CDR3 length: 14 residues. Trimming took 4 bases from V and 2 from J, leaving 11 bases between them. The CDR3 DNA follows: TGCGCCAGCAGCCCTCCGGGGACTCAAGAGACCCAGTACTTC. This sequence encodes CASSPPGTQETQYF.

The J gene is TRBJ2-1, the V gene TRBV11-3, with D uncertain. Germline V CDR1 and CDR2: SGHNT, YENEEA. V lost 1 base, J lost 8 bases, and 6 bases lay in between. This CDR3 has 12 residues. The CDR3 nucleotides are TGTGCCAGCAGCTTAGGCGCCCATGAGCAGTTCTTC. Translated: CASSLGAHEQFF.

This sequence joins TRBV7-9 and TRBJ1-2; D not certain. The V and J ends lost 7 bases and 5 bases respectively, with 11 bases between them. Germline V gives CDR1 SEHNR, CDR2 FQNEAQ (reference sequence). The CDR3 length is 12 residues. The CDR3 region has the DNA TGTGCCAGCACTCCCTCGGGGTATGGCTACACCTTC. As protein: CASTPSGYGYTF.

The chain couples TRBV1 to TRBJ2-3; the table gives TRBD1 as D, unverified against the DNA. TRBV1 is given as a pseudogene. This CDR3 region has 17 residues. The CDR3 nucleotides read TGCACCAGCAGCCAAAAGTACAAAAATCCCTTCACAGATACGCAGTATTTT. It is translated as CTSSQKYKNPFTDTQYF.

This sequence joins TRBV15 and TRBJ1-4; D is unresolved. The CDR3 is 14 amino acids. With 5 bases removed from V and 1 base from J, the gap between germline ends came to 8 bases. Germline V gene sequence: CDR1 LNHNV, CDR2 YYDKDF (reference sequence). CDR3 coding DNA: TGTGCCACCAGCCTAGTCAGAACTAATGAAAAACTGTTTTTT. It is translated as CATSLVRTNEKLFF.

This chain joins TRBV7-2 and TRBJ2-7; possibly TRBD2 for D (6 bases). Per germline, CDR1 SGHTA and CDR2 FQGNSA. The CDR3 is made up of 14 amino acids. The ends were cut back, 5 bases at V and 4 bases at J, with 15 bases in the middle. The CDR3 is CASSPQTGTYEQYF. The CDR3 DNA reads as TGTGCCAGCAGCCCTCAGACGGGGACTTACGAGCAGTACTTC. The full variable domain, in which reference TRBV7-2 and TRBJ2-7 provide the parts outside the CDR3, is GAGVSQSPSNKVTEKGKDVELRCDPISGHTALYWYRQSLGQGLEFLIYFQGNSAPDKSGLPSDRFSAERTGGSVSTLTIQRTQQEDSAVYLCASSPQTGTYEQYFGPGTRLTVT.

The chain links TRBV11-1 to TRBJ2-1, with 7 bases aligning to TRBD2. The CDR3 consists of 17 residues. J was trimmed by 3 bases and V by 5 bases; bases with no gene match: 13. Germline lookup yields CDR1 SGHAT and CDR2 FQDESV (reference sequence). CDR3 region: CASSGGVLRGIYNEQFF. In DNA, the CDR3 is TGTGCCAGCAGCGGAGGAGTTCTGCGGGGGATCTACAATGAGCAGTTCTTC.

This clone was picked up a small number of times. The rearrangement uses TRBV14 and TRBJ2-3; TRBD1 matches at 10 bases. From germline, CDR1 is SGHDN and CDR2 FVKESK. The CDR3 length is 16 residues. Trimming removed 2 bases from V and 4 bases from J; junction bases left unmatched: 6. CDR3 protein: CASSQTGQGGPDTQYF. The CDR3 bases are TGTGCCAGCAGCCAAACCGGACAGGGGGGGCCAGATACGCAGTATTTT.

This clone turned up a few times. The chain joins TRBV7-2 to TRBJ2-7, with 11 bases matching TRBD2. CDR1 and CDR2 (germline): SGHTA, FQGNSA. The CDR3 spans 16 residues. After removal of 4 bases from V and 4 bases from J, the junction contained 9 bases not matched to a gene. This CDR3 reads CASSSGPSGGRYEQYF. DNA of the CDR3: TGTGCCAGCAGCTCCGGCCCTAGCGGGGGGAGGTACGAGCAGTACTTC.

V and J are TRBV7-3 and TRBJ1-2, with D tentatively TRBD1 (6 bases). CDR1 is SGHTA, CDR2 FQGTGA, per germline. The CDR3 spans 13 residues. V shed 5 bases and J shed 3 bases, with 10 bases lying between them. The CDR3 nucleotides are TGTGCCAGCAGCGCCGGACAGTACTATGGCTACACCTTC. Its protein is CASSAGQYYGYTF.

This rearrangement joins TRBV5-1 to TRBJ2-7; 9 nucleotides match TRBD1. The germline V gene encodes CDR1 SGHRS and CDR2 YFSETQ. J lost 5 bases, V lost 3 bases, and 9 bases had no gene match. CDR3 size: 15 residues. The DNA for the CDR3 is TGCGCCAGCAGCTCGTCCTGGACAGGGGTTGACGAGCAGTACTTC. It is translated as CASSSSWTGVDEQYF.

For the CDR3, the DNA is TGCGCCAGCAGCCCCTTCTCCTGGAACACTGAAGCTTTCTTT. This codes for CASSPFSWNTEAFF. The V call is TRBV4-1, the J call TRBJ1-1; D remains ambiguous. CDR1 is MGHRA, CDR2 YSYEKL, per germline. V lost 4 bases, J lost 1 base, and 10 bases lay in between. The CDR3 is 14 amino acids.

This clone has only a few counts. The chain employs TRBV6-6 and TRBJ2-5; 12 bases align to TRBD2. Germline V gene data show CDR1 as MNHNY and CDR2 as SVGAGI (reference sequence). This CDR3 contains 15 residues. The trim removed 3 bases at V and 5 bases at J, leaving 4 bases unmatched. CDR3 coding DNA: TGTGCCAGCAGTTATTACGGACTAGCGGGGGAGACCCAGTACTTC. It codes for CASSYYGLAGETQYF.

V gene TRBV7-3 combines with J gene TRBJ1-5; perhaps TRBD1 as D (5 bases). Trimming took 1 base from V and 2 from J, leaving 12 bases between them. The V gene's germline CDR1 is SGHTA and CDR2 FQGTGA. The CDR3 length is 16 residues. The CDR3 sequence is CASSLIVREGNQPQHF. The CDR3 bases are TGTGCCAGCAGCTTAATTGTCAGGGAGGGCAATCAGCCCCAGCATTTT.

This chain joins TRBV2 and TRBJ2-1, with 10 bases fitting TRBD2. CDR3 length equals 13 residues. Germline trimming cut 7 bases from V and 8 bases from J; bases unmatched to any gene: 5. CDR1 is SNHLY, CDR2 FYNNEI, per germline. The CDR3 coding sequence is TGTGCCAGCAATCAGCGGGGGGGCGATGAGCAGTTCTTC. Translation: CASNQRGGDEQFF.

V and J are TRBV9 and TRBJ2-3; 12 nucleotides align to TRBD2. From germline, CDR1 is SGDLS and CDR2 YYNGEE. V dropped 3 bases and J dropped 5; count of bases not matched to a gene: 4. The CDR3 length is 15 residues. CDR3 region: CASSDRLAGEDTQYF. The CDR3 region has the DNA TGTGCCAGCAGCGACCGACTAGCGGGGGAAGATACGCAGTATTTT.

This clone was seen only a few times. The chain carries TRBV11-3 and TRBJ1-1, with 9 positions matching TRBD1. The ends lost 8 bases at V and 4 bases at J; junction bases unmatched: 17. Germline CDR1 reads SGHNT; CDR2 reads YENEEA. The CDR3 extends over 17 amino acids. CDR3 amino acids: CASRTATGQGMGTEAFF. The CDR3 DNA sequence: TGTGCCAGCCGTACTGCCACCGGACAGGGGATGGGCACTGAAGCTTTCTTT.

The CDR3 region has the DNA TGTGCCAGCAGTGCCTTCAGCGGGGGCACAGATACGCAGTATTTT. It encodes CASSAFSGGTDTQYF. The chain carries TRBV2 and TRBJ2-3; TRBD2 agrees at 7 bases. Germline values: CDR1 SNHLY, CDR2 FYNNEI. V shed 4 bases and J 1 base; nucleotides not matched to a gene: 5. The CDR3 totals 15 residues.

The chain carries TRBV6-6 and TRBJ2-2, with TRBD2 matching 8 bases. With V trimmed by 4 bases and J by 4 bases, 8 bases remained unmatched. This CDR3 contains 16 residues. Germline V gene data show CDR1 as MNHNY and CDR2 as SVGAGI (reference sequence). The CDR3 loop reads CASSWSGGHSTGELFF. In DNA, the CDR3 is TGTGCCAGCAGTTGGAGCGGGGGCCACTCCACCGGGGAGCTGTTTTTT.

The chain has TRBV2 and TRBJ2-2; tentatively, D is TRBD2 (6 bases). V shed 10 bases and J shed 1 base, with 22 bases lying between them. The CDR3 length is 17 residues. The germline V gene encodes CDR1 SNHLY and CDR2 FYNNEI. This CDR3 reads CATNQHFSGENTGELFF. In nucleotides, the CDR3 is TGTGCCACCAATCAACACTTTAGCGGCGAGAACACCGGGGAGCTGTTTTTT.

This chain joins TRBV7-6 and TRBJ1-6, with a possible D match to TRBD1 (5 bases). The CDR3 loop spans 14 amino acids. Trimming removed 1 base from V and 8 bases from J, with 9 bases in between. CDR1 and CDR2 (germline): SGHVS, FNYEAQ. The CDR3 loop is CASSLVLTDSPLHF. The CDR3 DNA sequence: TGTGCCAGCAGCTTAGTCTTGACAGATTCACCCCTCCACTTT.

The chain employs TRBV6-1 and TRBJ2-3; D is undetermined. The V end was cut by 6 bases, the J end by 3 bases, with 10 bases between. The CDR3 has 13 amino acids. The germline CDR1 and CDR2 sequences are MNHNS and SASEGT. DNA of the CDR3: TGTGCCAGCAGCGCATCCGGGACAGATACGCAGTATTTT. Amino acid sequence: CASSASGTDTQYF.

The chain has TRBV7-2 and TRBJ1-1, with 7 bases that match TRBD1. This CDR3 region has 15 residues. The germline gives CDR1 SGHTA, CDR2 FQGNSA. V shed 1 base, J shed 5 bases, and the junction held 7 bases outside the gene matches. DNA for the CDR3: TGTGCCAGCAGCTTAGTTCTAGGGGGCGGGACTGAAGCTTTCTTT. It yields the protein CASSLVLGGGTEAFF.

The chain employs TRBV11-3 and TRBJ2-3; 12 nucleotides align to TRBD2. V gave up 4 bases and J gave up 8 bases; unmatched junction bases: 10. The CDR3 runs 16 residues. Germline-derived CDR1 and CDR2 are SGHNT and YENEEA. CDR3 residues: CASSSPGTSGSGTQYF. For the CDR3, the DNA is TGTGCCAGCAGCTCCCCCGGGACTAGCGGGTCGGGTACGCAGTATTTT.

This chain joins TRBV11-2 and TRBJ2-1; D is ambiguous. Germline CDR1 reads SGHAT; CDR2 reads FQNNGV. CDR3 length equals 15 residues. Trimming left V 0 bases short and J 8 bases short, with 14 bases between. CDR3 in DNA: TGTGCCAGCAGCTTAGAATCGCGTCCGTCCGATGAGCAGTTCTTC. Its translation: CASSLESRPSDEQFF. The full variable domain, rest sourced from reference TRBV11-2 and TRBJ2-1, is EAGVAQSPRYKIIEKRQSVAFWCNPISGHATLYWYQQILGQGPKLLIQFQNNGVVDDSQLPKDRFSAERLKGVDSTLKIQPAKLEDSAVYLCASSLESRPSDEQFFGPGTRLTVL.